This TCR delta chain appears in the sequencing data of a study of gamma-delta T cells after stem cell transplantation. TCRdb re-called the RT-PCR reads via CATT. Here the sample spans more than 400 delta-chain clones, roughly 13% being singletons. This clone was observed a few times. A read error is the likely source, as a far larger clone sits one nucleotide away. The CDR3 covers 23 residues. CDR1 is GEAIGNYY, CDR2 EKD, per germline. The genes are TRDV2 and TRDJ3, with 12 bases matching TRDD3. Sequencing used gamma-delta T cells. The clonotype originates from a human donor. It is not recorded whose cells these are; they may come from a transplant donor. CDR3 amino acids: CACDTASYWGIPPSSRDTRQMFF. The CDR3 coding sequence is TGTGCCTGTGACACCGCCTCGTACTGGGGGATACCACCTAGCTCCCGGGACACCCGACAGATGTTTTTC.